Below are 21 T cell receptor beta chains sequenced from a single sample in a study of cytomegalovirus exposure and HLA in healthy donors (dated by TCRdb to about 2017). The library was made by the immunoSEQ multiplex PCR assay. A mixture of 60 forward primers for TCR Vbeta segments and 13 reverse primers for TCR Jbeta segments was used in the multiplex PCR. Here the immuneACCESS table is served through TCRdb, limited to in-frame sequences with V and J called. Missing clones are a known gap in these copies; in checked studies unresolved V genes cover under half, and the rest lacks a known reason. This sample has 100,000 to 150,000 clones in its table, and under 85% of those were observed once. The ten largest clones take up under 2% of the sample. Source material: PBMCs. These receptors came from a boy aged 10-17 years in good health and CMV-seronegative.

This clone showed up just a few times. CDR3 in DNA: TGTGCCAGCAGCTTGGAGAGGGGGCGAACTGAAGCTTTCTTT. It specifies CASSLERGRTEAFF. The chain carries TRBV5-4 and TRBJ1-1; TRBD1 matches 7 bases. The CDR3 has 14 residues. Germline V gene lookup returns CDR1 SGHNT and CDR2 YYREEE (reference sequence). J lost 5 bases, V lost 0 bases, and 4 bases had no gene match.

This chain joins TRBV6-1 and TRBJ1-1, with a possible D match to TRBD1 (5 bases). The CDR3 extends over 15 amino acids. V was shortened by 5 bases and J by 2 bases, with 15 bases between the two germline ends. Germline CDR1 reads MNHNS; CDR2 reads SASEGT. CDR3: CASSSRGGINTEAFF. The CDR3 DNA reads TGTGCCAGCAGTTCGCGGGGGGGAATAAACACTGAAGCTTTCTTT.

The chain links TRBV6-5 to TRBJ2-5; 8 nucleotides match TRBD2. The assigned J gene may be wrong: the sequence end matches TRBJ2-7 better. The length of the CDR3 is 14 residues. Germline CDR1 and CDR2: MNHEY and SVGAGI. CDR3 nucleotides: TGTGCCAGCAGTTACTCGAGCGGGGGATCCGAGCAGTACTTC. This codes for CASSYSSGGSEQYF.

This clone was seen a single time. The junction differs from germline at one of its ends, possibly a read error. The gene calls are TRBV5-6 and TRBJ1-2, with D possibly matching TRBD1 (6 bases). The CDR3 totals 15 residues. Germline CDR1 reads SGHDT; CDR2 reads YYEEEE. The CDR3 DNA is TGTGCCAGCAGCGGGGAGACAGGTGAATACTATGGCTACCCCTTC. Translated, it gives CASSGETGEYYGYPF.

The chain's CDR3 is CATSRDRGGDEQYF. The DNA for the CDR3 is TGTGCCACCAGCAGAGATAGGGGGGGTGACGAGCAGTACTTC. This chain links TRBV15 with TRBJ2-7, with D possibly being TRBD2 (7 bases). Looked up from germline, CDR1 is LNHNV and CDR2 is YYDKDF (reference sequence). The CDR3 extends over 14 amino acids. Trimming cost V 0 bases and J 5 bases, with 11 bases left between them.

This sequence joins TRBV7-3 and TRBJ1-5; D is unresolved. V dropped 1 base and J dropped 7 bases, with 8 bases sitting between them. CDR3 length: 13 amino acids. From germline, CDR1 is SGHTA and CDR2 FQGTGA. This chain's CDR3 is CASSLSSGQPQHF. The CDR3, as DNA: TGTGCCAGCAGCTTAAGTAGCGGCCAGCCCCAGCATTTT. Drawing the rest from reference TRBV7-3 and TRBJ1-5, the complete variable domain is GAGVSQTPSNKVTEKGKYVELRCDPISGHTALYWYRQSLGQGPEFLIYFQGTGAADDSGLPNDRFFAVRPEGSVSTLKIQRTERGDSAVYLCASSLSSGQPQHFGDGTRLSIL.

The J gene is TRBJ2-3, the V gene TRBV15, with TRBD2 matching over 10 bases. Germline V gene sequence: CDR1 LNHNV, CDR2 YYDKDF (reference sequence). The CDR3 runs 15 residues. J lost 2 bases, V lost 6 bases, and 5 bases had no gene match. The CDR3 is CATRNSGGPTDTQYF. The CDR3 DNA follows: TGTGCCACCAGAAATAGCGGGGGGCCCACAGATACGCAGTATTTT.

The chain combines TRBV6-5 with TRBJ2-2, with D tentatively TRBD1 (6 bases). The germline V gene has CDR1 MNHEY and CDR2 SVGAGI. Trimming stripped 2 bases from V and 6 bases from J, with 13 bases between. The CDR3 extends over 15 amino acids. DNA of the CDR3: TGTGCCAGCAGTTACGGTAACAGGGCCCCCGGGGAGCTGTTTTTT. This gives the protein CASSYGNRAPGELFF.

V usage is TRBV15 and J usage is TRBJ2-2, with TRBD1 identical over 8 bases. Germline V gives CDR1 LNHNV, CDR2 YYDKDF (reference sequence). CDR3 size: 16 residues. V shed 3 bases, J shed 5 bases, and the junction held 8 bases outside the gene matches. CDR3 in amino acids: CATSSMGTGPTGELFF. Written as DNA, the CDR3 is TGTGCCACCAGCAGTATGGGGACAGGCCCTACCGGGGAGCTGTTTTTT. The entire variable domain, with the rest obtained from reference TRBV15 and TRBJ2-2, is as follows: DAMVIQNPRYQVTQFGKPVTLSCSQTLNHNVMYWYQQKSSQAPKLLFHYYDKDFNNEADTPDNFQSRRPNTSFCFLDIRSPGLGDTAMYLCATSSMGTGPTGELFFGEGSRLTVL.

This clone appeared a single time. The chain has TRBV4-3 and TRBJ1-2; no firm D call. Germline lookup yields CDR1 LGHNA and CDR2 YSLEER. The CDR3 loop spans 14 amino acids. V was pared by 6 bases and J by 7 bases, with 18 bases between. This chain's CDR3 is CASSPRVGEVGYTF. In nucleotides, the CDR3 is TGCGCCAGCAGTCCCCGGGTGGGAGAAGTTGGCTACACCTTC.

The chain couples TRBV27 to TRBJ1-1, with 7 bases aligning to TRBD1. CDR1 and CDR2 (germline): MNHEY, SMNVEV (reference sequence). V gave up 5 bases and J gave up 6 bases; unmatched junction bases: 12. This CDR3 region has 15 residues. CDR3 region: CASSISPGRGPEAFF. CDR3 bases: TGTGCCAGCAGTATCTCGCCCGGGAGGGGGCCTGAAGCTTTCTTT.

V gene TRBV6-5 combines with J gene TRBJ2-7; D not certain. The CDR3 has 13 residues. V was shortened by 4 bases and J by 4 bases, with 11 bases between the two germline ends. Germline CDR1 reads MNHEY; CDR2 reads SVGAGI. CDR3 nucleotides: TGTGCCAGCAGTTTATCTCCCCCTTACGAGCAGTACTTC. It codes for CASSLSPPYEQYF.

CDR3 in amino acids: CASSPGQGSHQQYF. The CDR3 region has the DNA TGTGCCAGCAGCCCGGGACAGGGGAGTCACCAGCAGTACTTC. The V gene is TRBV2, the J gene TRBJ2-7, with 10 bases matching TRBD1. J was trimmed by 8 bases and V by 6 bases; bases with no gene match: 10. The CDR3 covers 14 residues. CDR1 SNHLY and CDR2 FYNNEI come from the germline V gene.

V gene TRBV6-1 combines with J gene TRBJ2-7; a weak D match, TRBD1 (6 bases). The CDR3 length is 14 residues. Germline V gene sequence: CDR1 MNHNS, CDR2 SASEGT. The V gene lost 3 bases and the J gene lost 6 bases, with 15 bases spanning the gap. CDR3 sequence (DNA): TGTGCCAGCAGTGACAGGACAGCCTTAGGCGAGCAGTACTTC. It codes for CASSDRTALGEQYF.

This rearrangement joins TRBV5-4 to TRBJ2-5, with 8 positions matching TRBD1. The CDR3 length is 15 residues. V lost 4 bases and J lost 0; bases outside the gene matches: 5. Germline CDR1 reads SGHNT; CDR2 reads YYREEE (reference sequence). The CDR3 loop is CASSPDRAYQETQYF. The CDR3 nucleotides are TGTGCCAGCAGCCCGGACAGGGCCTACCAAGAGACCCAGTACTTC.

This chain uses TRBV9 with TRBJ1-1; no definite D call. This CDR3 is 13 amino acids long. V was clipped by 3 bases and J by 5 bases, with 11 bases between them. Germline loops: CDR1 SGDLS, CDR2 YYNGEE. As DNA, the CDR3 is TGTGCCAGCAGCGCCCTGGGAGGGACTGAAGCTTTCTTT. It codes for CASSALGGTEAFF. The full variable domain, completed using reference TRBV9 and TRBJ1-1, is DSGVTQTPKHLITATGQRVTLRCSPRSGDLSVYWYQQSLDQGLQFLIQYYNGEERAKGNILERFSAQQFPDLHSELNLSSLELGDSALYFCASSALGGTEAFFGQGTRLTVV.

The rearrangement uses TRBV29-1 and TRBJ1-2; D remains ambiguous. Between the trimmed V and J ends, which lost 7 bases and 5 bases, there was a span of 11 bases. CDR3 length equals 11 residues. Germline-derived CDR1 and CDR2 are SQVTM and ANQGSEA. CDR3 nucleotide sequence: TGCAGCGCTGGTGAGGAATATGGCTACACCTTC. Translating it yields CSAGEEYGYTF.

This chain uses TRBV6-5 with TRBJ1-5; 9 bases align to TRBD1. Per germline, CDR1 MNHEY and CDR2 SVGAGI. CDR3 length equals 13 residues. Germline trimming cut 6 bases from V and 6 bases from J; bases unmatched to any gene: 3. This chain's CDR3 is CASSDRGGQPQHF. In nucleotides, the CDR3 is TGTGCCAGCAGCGACAGGGGGGGTCAGCCCCAGCATTTT.

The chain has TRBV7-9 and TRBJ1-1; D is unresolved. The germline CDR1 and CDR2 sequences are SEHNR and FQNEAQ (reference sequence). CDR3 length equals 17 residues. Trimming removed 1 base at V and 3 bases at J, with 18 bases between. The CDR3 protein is CASSLDRLAGTHTEAFF. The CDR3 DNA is TGTGCCAGCAGCTTAGATCGTTTGGCAGGAACTCACACTGAAGCTTTCTTT.

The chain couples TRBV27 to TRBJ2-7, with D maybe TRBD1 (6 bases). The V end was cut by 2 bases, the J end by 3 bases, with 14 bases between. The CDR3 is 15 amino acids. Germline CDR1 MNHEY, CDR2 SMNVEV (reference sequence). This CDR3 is CASSLPAGGGYEQYF. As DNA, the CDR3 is TGTGCCAGCAGTTTACCGGCTGGGGGCGGCTACGAGCAGTACTTC.

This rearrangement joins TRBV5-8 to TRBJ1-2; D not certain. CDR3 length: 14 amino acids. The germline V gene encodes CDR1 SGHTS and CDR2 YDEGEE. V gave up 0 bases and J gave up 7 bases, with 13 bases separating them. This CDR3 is CASSLERVSRGYTF. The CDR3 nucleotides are TGTGCCAGCAGCTTGGAACGAGTCTCCCGTGGCTACACCTTC.